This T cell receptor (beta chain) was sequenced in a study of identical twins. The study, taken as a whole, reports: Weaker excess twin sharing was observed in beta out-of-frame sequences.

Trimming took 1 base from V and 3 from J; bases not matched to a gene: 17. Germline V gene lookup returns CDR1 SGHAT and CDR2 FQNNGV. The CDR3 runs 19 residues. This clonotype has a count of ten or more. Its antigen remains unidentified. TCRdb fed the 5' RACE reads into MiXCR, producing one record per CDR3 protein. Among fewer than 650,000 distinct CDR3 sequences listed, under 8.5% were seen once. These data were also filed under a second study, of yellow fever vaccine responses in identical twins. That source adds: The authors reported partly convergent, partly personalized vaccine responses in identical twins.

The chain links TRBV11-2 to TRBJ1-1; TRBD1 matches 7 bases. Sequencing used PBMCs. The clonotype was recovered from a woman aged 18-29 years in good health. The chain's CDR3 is CASSLVVWDLQGRDTEAFF. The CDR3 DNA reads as TGTGCCAGCAGCTTAGTCGTTTGGGATTTACAGGGGCGAGACACTGAAGCTTTCTTT.